The following is a TCR beta chain sequence with its context. What it recognizes is unknown. An end of the junction differs from the germline gene, which may be a read error. This entry is derived from a study of blood T cells in healthy people across ages. Study-wide points: Estimated diversity that came from one million T cells was considered an underestimate.

This CDR3 comprises 17 residues. Germline values: CDR1 LNHNV, CDR2 YYDKDF (reference sequence). The second PCR ran roughly 7 to 12 cycles with a sample-barcoded 5' primer and J-beta primers. In TCRdb, the 5' RACE reads were re-called with MiXCR into one record per CDR3 protein. Here the sample spans around 800,000 distinct CDR3 sequences, less than 70% being singletons. This clonotype was sampled from a man at least 80 years old in good health. Input material: blood. This rearrangement joins TRBV15 to TRBJ2-1; 11 bases are a match to TRBD1. The DNA end is a closer match to TRBJ2-7, so the J assignment may be wrong. CDR3 coding DNA: TGTGCCGCCAGCAGGCTCCGGACAGGGGGCATCTACAATGAGCAGTACTTC. This translates into CAASRLRTGGIYNEQYF.